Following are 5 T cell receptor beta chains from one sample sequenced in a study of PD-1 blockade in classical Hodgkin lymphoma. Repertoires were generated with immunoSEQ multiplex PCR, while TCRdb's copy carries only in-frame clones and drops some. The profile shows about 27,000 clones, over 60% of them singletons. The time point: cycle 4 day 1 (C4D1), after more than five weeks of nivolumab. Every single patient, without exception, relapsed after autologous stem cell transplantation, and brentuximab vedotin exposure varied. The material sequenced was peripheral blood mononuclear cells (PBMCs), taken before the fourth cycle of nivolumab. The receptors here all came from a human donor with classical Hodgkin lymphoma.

The CDR3 sequence is CASSFQGLAYNEQFF. The CDR3 nucleotides are TGTGCCAGCAGTTTCCAAGGACTAGCCTACAATGAGCAGTTCTTC. The rearrangement uses TRBV28 and TRBJ2-1; 7 bases are shared with TRBD2. Germline V lookup: CDR1 MDHEN, CDR2 SYDVKM. The CDR3 spans 15 residues. Trimming cost V 3 bases and J 2 bases; bases outside gene matches: 4.

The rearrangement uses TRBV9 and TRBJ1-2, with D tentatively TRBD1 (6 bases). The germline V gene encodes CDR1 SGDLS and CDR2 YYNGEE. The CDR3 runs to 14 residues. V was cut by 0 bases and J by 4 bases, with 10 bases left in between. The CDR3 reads CASSVGPDSYGYTF. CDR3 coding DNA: TGTGCCAGCAGCGTAGGACCGGACAGCTATGGCTACACCTTC.

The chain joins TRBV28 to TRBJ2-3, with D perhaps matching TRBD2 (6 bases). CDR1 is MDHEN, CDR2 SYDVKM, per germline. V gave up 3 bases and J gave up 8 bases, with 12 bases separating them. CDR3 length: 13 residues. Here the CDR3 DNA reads TGTGCCAGCAGTTTTGGGGGGTCAGGTACGCAGTATTTT. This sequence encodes CASSFGGSGTQYF. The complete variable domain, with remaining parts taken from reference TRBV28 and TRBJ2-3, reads DVKVTQSSRYLVKRTGEKVFLECVQDMDHENMFWYRQDPGLGLRLIYFSYDVKMKEKGDIPEGYSVSREKKERFSLILESASTNQTSMYLCASSFGGSGTQYFGPGTRLTVL.

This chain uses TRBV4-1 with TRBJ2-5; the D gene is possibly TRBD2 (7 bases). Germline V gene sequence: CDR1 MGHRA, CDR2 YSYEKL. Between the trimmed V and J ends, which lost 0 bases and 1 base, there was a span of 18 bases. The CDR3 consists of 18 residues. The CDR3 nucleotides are TGCGCCAGCAGCCAAGATACGGAAATCGGGGGGCGCCAAGAGACCCAGTACTTC. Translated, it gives CASSQDTEIGGRQETQYF.

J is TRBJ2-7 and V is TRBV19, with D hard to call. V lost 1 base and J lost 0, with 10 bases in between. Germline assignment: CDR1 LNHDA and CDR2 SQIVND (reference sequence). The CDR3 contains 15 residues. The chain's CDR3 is CASSIASRSSYEQYF. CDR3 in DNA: TGTGCCAGTAGTATAGCCAGCCGTAGCTCCTACGAGCAGTACTTC.